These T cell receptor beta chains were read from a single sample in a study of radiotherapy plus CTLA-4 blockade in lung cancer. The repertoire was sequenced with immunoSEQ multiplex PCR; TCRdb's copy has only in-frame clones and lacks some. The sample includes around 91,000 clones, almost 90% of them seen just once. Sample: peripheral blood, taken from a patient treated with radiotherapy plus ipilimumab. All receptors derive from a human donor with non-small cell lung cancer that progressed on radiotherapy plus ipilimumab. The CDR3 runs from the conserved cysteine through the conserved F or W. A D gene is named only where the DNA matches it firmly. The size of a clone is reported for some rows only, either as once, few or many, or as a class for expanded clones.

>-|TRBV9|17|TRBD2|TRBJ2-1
TGTGCCAGCAGCCGACTAGCGGGGGGAAGCTCCTACAATGAGCAGTTCTTC
CASSRLAGGSSYNEQFF
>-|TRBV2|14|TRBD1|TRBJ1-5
TGTGCCAGCATGATGGACAGGAATATCCAGCCCCAGCATTTT
CASMMDRNIQPQHF
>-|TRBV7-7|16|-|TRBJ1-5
TGTGCTAGCAGCTCCGGGACGCATCCTAGATACCAGCCCCAGCATTTT
CASSSGTHPRYQPQHF
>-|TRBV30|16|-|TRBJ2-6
TGTGCCTGGAGAACAAGGGAGAGCTCTGGGGCCGACGTCCTGACTTTC
CAWRTRESSGADVLTF
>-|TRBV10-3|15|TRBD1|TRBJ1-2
TGTGCCATCAGGAAAGGACAGGGAATGAACTATGGCTACACCTTC
CAIRKGQGMNYGYTF
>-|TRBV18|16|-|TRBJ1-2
TGTGCCAGCTCACCGAGTACAGGGATAACTAACTATGGCTACACCTTC
CASSPSTGITNYGYTF
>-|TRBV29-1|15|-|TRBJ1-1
TGCAGCGTTGGGACTGGGGGGATTTTGGACACTGAAGCTTTCTTT
CSVGTGGILDTEAFF
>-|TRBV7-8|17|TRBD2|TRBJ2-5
TGTGCCAGCAGCTTAGGCTTAGGCGGGAGGGGCCAAGAGACCCAGTACTTC
CASSLGLGGRGQETQYF
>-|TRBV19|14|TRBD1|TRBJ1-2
TGTGCCAGTAGTGCACCCCCGACAGGGGAAGGCTACACCTTC
CASSAPPTGEGYTF
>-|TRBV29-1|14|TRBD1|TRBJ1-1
TGCAGCGTGATAAAACAGGGGACGTACACTGAAGCTTTCTTT
CSVIKQGTYTEAFF
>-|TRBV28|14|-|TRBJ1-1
TGTGCCAGCAGTTGGGGTAAAGGGGGAACTGAAGCTTTCTTT
CASSWGKGGTEAFF
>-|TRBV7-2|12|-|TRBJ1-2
TGTGCCAGCAGCTCCGGACTCTCTGGCTACACCTTC
CASSSGLSGYTF
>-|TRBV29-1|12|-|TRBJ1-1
TGCAGCGTTGTACCGGCGAACACTGAAGCTTTCTTT
CSVVPANTEAFF
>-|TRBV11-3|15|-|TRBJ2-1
TGTGCCAGCAGCTTGGGTGGGGCGGGAAGGGAGGAGCAGTTCTTC
CASSLGGAGREEQFF
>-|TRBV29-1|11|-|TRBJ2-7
TGCAGCGTCATTCCCCCCTACGAGCAGTACTTC
CSVIPPYEQYF
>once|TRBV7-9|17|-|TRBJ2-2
TGTGCCAGCAGGTCACCGTCAGCGTCCGCGAACACCGGGGAGCTGTTTTTT
CASRSPSASANTGELFF
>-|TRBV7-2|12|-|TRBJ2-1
TGTGCCAGCAGCTCTGGGGGTCTGGAGCAGTTCTTC
CASSSGGLEQFF
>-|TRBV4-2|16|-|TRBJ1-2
TGTGCCAGCAGCCAAGATTGGGAGGGCAGGGACTATGGCTACACCTTC
CASSQDWEGRDYGYTF
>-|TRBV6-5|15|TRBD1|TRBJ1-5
TGTGCCAGCAGCCTTCGAGGGACAGGGAATCAGCCCCAGCATTTT
CASSLRGTGNQPQHF
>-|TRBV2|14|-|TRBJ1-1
TGTGCCAGCAGTCCGGGGACGGGTAGCACTGAAGCTTTCTTT
CASSPGTGSTEAFF
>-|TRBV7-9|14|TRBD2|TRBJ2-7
TGTGCCAGCAGCTTGGCTAGCGGACCCTACGAGCAGTACTTC
CASSLASGPYEQYF
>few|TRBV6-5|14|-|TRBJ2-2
TGTGCCAGCAGTTACGGGGGGCGGGCCGGGGAGCTGTTTTTT
CASSYGGRAGELFF
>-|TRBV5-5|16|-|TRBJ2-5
TGTGCCAGCAGCTCACCGGGACACCCGATCCAAGAGACCCAGTACTTC
CASSSPGHPIQETQYF
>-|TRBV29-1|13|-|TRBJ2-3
TGCAGCGTTGTAGTCGGGTTGACAGATACGCAGTATTTT
CSVVVGLTDTQYF
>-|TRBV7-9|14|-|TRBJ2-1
TGTGCCAGCAGCTTAGAAAACCCCTACAATGAGCAGTTCTTC
CASSLENPYNEQFF
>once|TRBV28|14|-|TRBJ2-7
TGTGCCAGCAGTTTATCACCCACGGGCTACGAGCAGTACTTC
CASSLSPTGYEQYF
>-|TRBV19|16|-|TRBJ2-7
TGTGCCAGTACCTCCCCCGGGTCCTCCTACTCCTACGAGCAGTACTTC
CASTSPGSSYSYEQYF
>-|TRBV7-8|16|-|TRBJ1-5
TGTGCCAGCAGTCTTCGTCGGGAAAATAGCAATCAGCCCCAGCATTTT
CASSLRRENSNQPQHF
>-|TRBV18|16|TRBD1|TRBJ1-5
TGTGCCAGCTCACCCGGAAGGACAGGGCGCCCTCAGCCCCAGCATTTT
CASSPGRTGRPQPQHF
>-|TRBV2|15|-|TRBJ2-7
TGTGCCAGCACTAGTGGCGGGACCTTGCTCCGCGAGCAGTACTTC
CASTSGGTLLREQYF
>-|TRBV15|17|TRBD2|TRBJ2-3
TGTGCCACCAGCATACCGGGACTAGCGGGAGAACTAGATACGCAGTATTTT
CATSIPGLAGELDTQYF
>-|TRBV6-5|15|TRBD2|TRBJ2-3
TGTGCCAGCAGCCTACTTGGCGGGAGGACAGATACGCAGTATTTT
CASSLLGGRTDTQYF
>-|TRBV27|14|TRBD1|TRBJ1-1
TGTGCCAGCAGTTTAGGTACAGGGGTCACTGAAGCTTTCTTT
CASSLGTGVTEAFF
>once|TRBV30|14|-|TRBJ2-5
TGTGCCTGGCGAGGGGCGGTAATGCAAGAGACCCAGTACTTC
CAWRGAVMQETQYF
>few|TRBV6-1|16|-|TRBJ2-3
TGTGCCAGCAGTGAACGTACCCCGGATCGCACAGATACGCAGTATTTT
CASSERTPDRTDTQYF
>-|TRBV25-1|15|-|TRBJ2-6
TGTGCCAGCAGTCGGGGAGCCTCGGGGGCCAACGTCCTGACTTTC
CASSRGASGANVLTF
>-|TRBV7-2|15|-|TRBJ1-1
TGTGCCAGCAGCTTAGCGGCAGGGAGGGTCACTGAAGCTTTCTTT
CASSLAAGRVTEAFF
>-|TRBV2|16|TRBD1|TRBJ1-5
TGTGCCAGCAGCCGCAGGACAGGATTTCGCAATCAGCCCCAGCATTTT
CASSRRTGFRNQPQHF
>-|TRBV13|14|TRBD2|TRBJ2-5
TGTGCCAGCACCACCTTTGGCGGGGGGGAGACCCAGTACTTC
CASTTFGGGETQYF
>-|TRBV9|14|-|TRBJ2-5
TGTGCCAGCAGCGTAGGGCTAGCCGCAGAGACCCAGTACTTC
CASSVGLAAETQYF
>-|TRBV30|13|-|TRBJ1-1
TGTGCCTGGAGTGTGAGTTCCCGGACTGAAGCTTTCTTT
CAWSVSSRTEAFF
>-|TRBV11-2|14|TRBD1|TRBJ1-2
TGTGCCAGCAGGGCGGGACAGGATAACTATGGCTACACCTTC
CASRAGQDNYGYTF
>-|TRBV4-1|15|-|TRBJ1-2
TGCGCCAGCAGCCTAGGGGCGGGGACCGACTATGGCTACACCTTC
CASSLGAGTDYGYTF
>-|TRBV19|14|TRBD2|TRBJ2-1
TGTGCCAGTAGTATAAGCCTAGCGGGTGATGAGCAGTTCTTC
CASSISLAGDEQFF
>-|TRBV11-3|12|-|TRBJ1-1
TGTGCCAGCAGCCTGGGGCCAGGGGAAGCTTTCTTT
CASSLGPGEAFF
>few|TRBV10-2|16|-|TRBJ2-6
TGCGCCAGCAGTGAGTCGATGGGGGCTGGGGCCAACGTCCTGACTTTC
CASSESMGAGANVLTF
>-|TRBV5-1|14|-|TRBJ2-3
TGCGCCAGCAGCCAACAAGTGGGTACAGATACGCAGTATTTT
CASSQQVGTDTQYF
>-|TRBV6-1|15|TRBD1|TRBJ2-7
TGTGCCAGCACTCAGGGGGCATCCATGACCTACGAGCAGTACTTC
CASTQGASMTYEQYF
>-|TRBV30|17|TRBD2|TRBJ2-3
TGTGCCTGGAGTGTGGGGGTAGCGGGAGCGGGCACAGATACGCAGTATTTT
CAWSVGVAGAGTDTQYF
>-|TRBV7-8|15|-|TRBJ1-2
TGTGCCAGCAGCGCTAGGGGGGGCCCTTGGGATGGCTACACCTTC
CASSARGGPWDGYTF
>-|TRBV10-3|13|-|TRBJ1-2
TGTGCCATCAGTGAGAGGGGTGGCTATGGCTACACCTTC
CAISERGGYGYTF
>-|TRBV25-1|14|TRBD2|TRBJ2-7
TGTGCCAGCAGTGAAAGAAGCGGGGGTGCCGAGCAATACTTC
CASSERSGGAEQYF
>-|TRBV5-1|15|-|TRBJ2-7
TGCGCCAGCAGCCCCAGGGCGGGAATGTCCTACGAGCAGTACTTC
CASSPRAGMSYEQYF
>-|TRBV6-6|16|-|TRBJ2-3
TGTGCCAGCAGTTACCCGGGGAGCCTGAGCACAGATACGCAGTATTTT
CASSYPGSLSTDTQYF
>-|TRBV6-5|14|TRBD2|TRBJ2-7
TGTGCCAGCAGACGGGAGGGACCCTCCTACGAGCAGTACTTC
CASRREGPSYEQYF